Each of the 23 T cell receptor beta chains below was sequenced from the same sample in a study of control samples from healthy donors and cancer patients. TCRdb's copy holds only in-frame clones and misses some; the assay was immunoSEQ multiplex PCR. Found here are fewer than 200,000 clones; the top ten clones hold 2.2%. Source material: blood. All receptors derive from a woman aged 25 to 45 in good health.

The chain uses TRBV28 and TRBJ1-4; 9 bases match TRBD1. Per the germline V gene, CDR1 is MDHEN and CDR2 is SYDVKM. The junction had 0 bases not matched to a gene; V was cut back by 3 bases and J by 4 bases. CDR3 length equals 14 residues. The DNA of the CDR3 is TGTGCCAGCAGTTTGGGACAGGGTAATGAAAAACTGTTTTTT. Residues: CASSLGQGNEKLFF.

The V call is TRBV19, the J call TRBJ1-4, with 8 bases identical to TRBD1. Germline CDR1 is LNHDA and CDR2 is SQIVND (reference sequence). The CDR3 covers 14 residues. V shed 3 bases, J shed 7 bases, and the junction held 4 bases outside the gene matches. The CDR3 sequence: CASSIDRGGEKLFF. The CDR3 coding sequence is TGTGCCAGTAGTATCGACAGGGGAGGTGAAAAACTGTTTTTT.

About this clone itself: The same CDR3 can be traced to other DNA sequences in this sample. The chain employs TRBV6-2 or TRBV6-3 and TRBJ1-5; D possibly corresponds to TRBD1 (6 bases). CDR1 is MNHEY and CDR2 is SVGEGT in the germline V gene. V shed 0 bases and J shed 5 bases, with 8 bases lying between them. The CDR3 is 14 residues long. For the CDR3, the DNA is TGTGCCAGCAGTTACTCGAGGGGGGATCAGCCCCAGCATTTT. Residues: CASSYSRGDQPQHF.

The chain is built from TRBV15 and TRBJ2-7, with D possibly being TRBD2 (7 bases). Germline CDR1 LNHNV, CDR2 YYDKDF (reference sequence). The CDR3 has 15 residues. The V and J ends lost 1 base and 3 bases respectively, with 13 bases between them. The CDR3 region has the DNA TGTGCCACCAGCAGAGGCAGGGGACTACTCTACGAGCAGTACTTC. Translation gives CATSRGRGLLYEQYF.

V gene TRBV19 combines with J gene TRBJ1-1, with a weak D call TRBD1 (6 bases). Germline V gives CDR1 LNHDA, CDR2 SQIVND (reference sequence). Trimming left V 7 bases short and J 1 base short, with 16 bases between. This CDR3 comprises 15 residues. CDR3 nucleotides: TGTGCCAGTAAACCCATGACAGGCGGGAACACTGAAGCTTTCTTT. This encodes CASKPMTGGNTEAFF.

As DNA, the CDR3 is TGTGCCAGCAGCTTATCGTCGACAGGTGATGAAAAACTGTTTTTT. Translation gives CASSLSSTGDEKLFF. The gene calls are TRBV11-2 and TRBJ1-4; the D gene is possibly TRBD1 (6 bases). Germline-derived CDR1 and CDR2 are SGHAT and FQNNGV. This CDR3 has 15 residues. The ends were cut back, 2 bases at V and 6 bases at J, with 13 bases in the middle.

The chain links TRBV6-4 to TRBJ1-2; a weak D match, TRBD1 (6 bases). Germline lookup yields CDR1 MRHNA and CDR2 SNTAGT. Trimming shortened V by 9 bases and J by 6 bases, and 14 bases separated the two germline ends. CDR3 length equals 12 residues. The DNA for the CDR3 is TGTGCCAGGCTACAGGGTAGCCATGGCTACACCTTC. It translates to CARLQGSHGYTF.

The chain combines TRBV27 with TRBJ1-2; maybe TRBD1 (5 bases). The CDR3 contains 13 residues. Germline V gene lookup returns CDR1 MNHEY and CDR2 SMNVEV (reference sequence). Trimming took off 2 bases at V and 6 bases at J, with 10 bases between the two ends. The CDR3 DNA reads as TGTGCCAGCAGTTTAAGGGAGGGGAATGGCTACACCTTC. It translates to CASSLREGNGYTF.

The J gene is TRBJ2-1, the V gene TRBV24-1; TRBD2 agrees at 7 bases. The junction had 13 bases not matched to a gene; V was cut back by 3 bases and J by 0 bases. The CDR3 has 19 amino acids. CDR1 KGHDR and CDR2 SFDVKD come from the germline V gene. CDR3 amino acids: CATSDAAASRTSSYNEQFF. The CDR3 DNA reads TGTGCCACCAGTGATGCCGCGGCTTCTCGGACTAGCTCCTACAATGAGCAGTTCTTC.

The gene calls are TRBV28 and TRBJ2-7; no definite D call. Per germline, CDR1 MDHEN and CDR2 SYDVKM. This CDR3 region has 14 residues. Trimming removed 8 bases at V and 0 bases at J, with 14 bases between. The CDR3 region has the DNA TGTGCCAGCTCTACAGCAGGAAACTCCTACGAGCAGTACTTC. Encoded protein: CASSTAGNSYEQYF.

The V call is TRBV7-8, the J call TRBJ1-1; no firm D call. CDR1 SGHVS and CDR2 FQNEAQ come from the germline V gene. The CDR3 extends over 15 amino acids. V shed 2 bases and J shed 3 bases, with 13 bases lying between them. CDR3 amino acids: CASSLPDRRDTEAFF. CDR3 DNA: TGTGCCAGCAGCTTACCAGATCGACGGGACACTGAAGCTTTCTTT.

This rearrangement joins TRBV9 to TRBJ2-1, with D hard to call. The CDR3 is 13 amino acids. From germline, CDR1 is SGDLS and CDR2 YYNGEE. V gave up 0 bases and J gave up 9 bases, with 10 bases separating them. The CDR3 region has the DNA TGTGCCAGCAGCGTAGTAGGAAGTCCTGAGCAGTTCTTC. This sequence encodes CASSVVGSPEQFF.

The chain is built from TRBV28 and TRBJ1-3, with D possibly being TRBD1 (6 bases). Trimming took 6 bases from V and 0 from J, leaving 15 bases between them. The germline V gene has CDR1 MDHEN and CDR2 SYDVKM. The CDR3 is made up of 16 amino acids. The CDR3 DNA reads as TGTGCCAGCAGCCCCGTGGGGGCCTACTCTGGAAACACCATATATTTT. This encodes CASSPVGAYSGNTIYF. The entire variable domain, with the rest obtained from reference TRBV28 and TRBJ1-3, is as follows: DVKVTQSSRYLVKRTGEKVFLECVQDMDHENMFWYRQDPGLGLRLIYFSYDVKMKEKGDIPEGYSVSREKKERFSLILESASTNQTSMYLCASSPVGAYSGNTIYFGEGSWLTVV.

The chain has TRBV7-9 and TRBJ2-7; the D gene is possibly TRBD1 (6 bases). The CDR3 runs 14 residues. Looked up from germline, CDR1 is SEHNR and CDR2 is FQNEAQ (reference sequence). The ends were cut back, 4 bases at V and 0 bases at J, with 10 bases in the middle. CDR3 nucleotides: TGTGCCAGCAGCTCCACAGGGATCTCCTACGAGCAGTACTTC. It yields the protein CASSSTGISYEQYF.

This rearrangement joins TRBV2 to TRBJ2-5; perhaps TRBD2 as D (5 bases). CDR3 size: 12 residues. The V gene lost 6 bases and the J gene lost 0 bases, with 5 bases spanning the gap. Germline V lookup: CDR1 SNHLY, CDR2 FYNNEI. CDR3 residues: CASSGDQETQYF. As DNA, the CDR3 is TGTGCCAGCAGCGGGGACCAAGAGACCCAGTACTTC.

The chain joins TRBV25-1 to TRBJ2-3; TRBD2 aligns across 8 bases. With V trimmed by 1 base and J by 2 bases, 11 bases remained unmatched. This CDR3 comprises 18 residues. The germline V gene encodes CDR1 MGHDK and CDR2 SYGVNS. The CDR3 nucleotides are TGTGCCAGCAGTGAATTAGTAGCGAGCGGGGGATACACAGATACGCAGTATTTT. Encoded protein: CASSELVASGGYTDTQYF.

V gene TRBV13 combines with J gene TRBJ2-7; D unclear. The CDR3 spans 12 residues. The V gene lost 10 bases and the J gene lost 6 bases, with 16 bases spanning the gap. From germline, CDR1 is PRHDT and CDR2 FYEKMQ (reference sequence). In nucleotides, the CDR3 is TGTGCCACGCCAGGTTCGTCCGGCGAGCAGTACTTC. It yields the protein CATPGSSGEQYF.

The chain has TRBV28 and TRBJ1-2; D not certain. V lost 5 bases and J 7 bases, leaving 17 bases between the germline ends. CDR1 and CDR2 from the germline V gene are MDHEN and SYDVKM. The CDR3 has 14 residues. CDR3: CASSLRTAARGYTF. The CDR3 bases are TGTGCCAGCAGTCTGCGGACGGCGGCTCGTGGCTACACCTTC.

The chain is built from TRBV18 and TRBJ1-3; D is undetermined. Germline assignment: CDR1 KGHSH and CDR2 LQKENI. V dropped 3 bases and J dropped 0 bases, with 15 bases sitting between them. The length of the CDR3 is 17 residues. CDR3 sequence reads: CASSPPAADPSGNTIYF. In DNA form, the CDR3 reads TGTGCCAGCTCACCCCCGGCGGCTGATCCCTCTGGAAACACCATATATTTT.

The rearrangement uses TRBV5-1 and TRBJ2-2; 8 nucleotides line up with TRBD2. The CDR3 spans 15 residues. Germline lookup yields CDR1 SGHRS and CDR2 YFSETQ. The V segment lost 2 bases and the J segment 2 bases; nucleotides outside the gene matches: 2. Written as DNA, the CDR3 is TGCGCCAGCAGCTTTTTAGCGGGAAACACCGGGGAGCTGTTTTTT. As protein: CASSFLAGNTGELFF.

The chain has TRBV18 and TRBJ1-1; D is unclear. There are 12 residues in the CDR3. V was clipped by 1 base and J by 7 bases, with 7 bases between them. Per germline, CDR1 KGHSH and CDR2 LQKENI. CDR3 in DNA: TGTGCCAGCTCACCACTAGGGCTTGAAGCTTTCTTT. This gives the protein CASSPLGLEAFF.

The V gene is TRBV5-6, the J gene TRBJ2-2, with 8 nucleotides matching TRBD2. The CDR3 sequence is 15 residues long. V was clipped by 4 bases and J by 6 bases; unmatched bases: 8. Germline V lookup: CDR1 SGHDT, CDR2 YYEEEE. CDR3 bases: TGTGCCAGCAGCCCGCCGGGACTAGAGGCCGGGGAGCTGTTTTTT. Protein product: CASSPPGLEAGELFF.

In DNA, the CDR3 is TGCGCCAGCAGCCAAGACGGCGGGCTAGCATGGGAGCAGTTCTTC. This gives the protein CASSQDGGLAWEQFF. The genes are TRBV4-1 and TRBJ2-1, with a weak D call TRBD2 (5 bases). V dropped 0 bases and J dropped 10 bases, with 16 bases sitting between them. The CDR3 spans 15 residues. Germline CDR1 is MGHRA and CDR2 is YSYEKL.